A selection of T cell receptor beta chains follows, all from one sample in a study of blood T cell repertoires in COVID-19. Some clones are missing from TCRdb's copy, which holds only in-frame ones; the method was immunoSEQ multiplex PCR. Here the sample spans over 150,000 clones, 90% being singletons. The sample consisted of peripheral blood. All receptors derive from a man aged 45 to 65 with acute or convalescent COVID-19. Both conserved end residues are part of each CDR3. The D gene is left open where the match is weak. Expanded clones are given a class, and other clones once, few, many or no size at all.

TGTGCCAGCTCACCACCCTCATCGAGATTCAATGAGCAGTTCTTC | CASSPPSSRFNEQFF | NA | 15 | TRBJ2-1 | TRBV18 | NA
TGCAGCGTTGAAGTCTTTGGCTACACCTTC | CSVEVFGYTF | NA | 10 | TRBJ1-2 | TRBV29-1 | NA
TGTGCCACCAGCAGAGGGCAGGGGAGCACAGATACGCAGTATTTT | CATSRGQGSTDTQYF | once | 15 | TRBJ2-3 | TRBV15 | NA
TGTGCCATCAGTGAGAGCACGGGGACAGGGTTGGCTTTCTTT | CAISESTGTGLAFF | NA | 14 | TRBJ1-1 | TRBV10-3 | TRBD1
TGTGCCAGCAGCTTCGGGGTGGCGGGCGATACGCAGTATTTT | CASSFGVAGDTQYF | NA | 14 | TRBJ2-3 | TRBV11-3 | NA
TGCGCCAGCAGCTTGGAGAGAGATACGCAGTATTTT | CASSLERDTQYF | NA | 12 | TRBJ2-3 | TRBV5-1 | NA
TGTGCCAGCTCACCCGCGGGACAGAATAATTCACCCCTCCACTTT | CASSPAGQNNSPLHF | few | 15 | TRBJ1-6 | TRBV18 | TRBD1
TGCGCCAGCAGCCAAACAGGGGTAGGCACTGAAGCTTTCTTT | CASSQTGVGTEAFF | NA | 14 | TRBJ1-1 | TRBV4-1 | TRBD1
TGTGCCAGCAGCTTAAGGGGAGGGGAATCCTATAATTCACCCCTCCACTTT | CASSLRGGESYNSPLHF | NA | 17 | TRBJ1-6 | TRBV11-2 | NA
TGTGCCAGCTCATCAATAGCAGGGGCGAGCTATGGCTACACCTTC | CASSSIAGASYGYTF | NA | 15 | TRBJ1-2 | TRBV18 | NA
TGTGCCAGCAGCTTAGCGCCCTCAGGGGGCACCGGCTACACCTTC | CASSLAPSGGTGYTF | NA | 15 | TRBJ1-2 | TRBV7-2 | TRBD1
TGTGCCAGCAGCCGCTCCGGGACAGGGGGCATAACTTTCTTT | CASSRSGTGGITFF | once | 14 | TRBJ1-1 | TRBV16 | TRBD1
TGTGCCAGCAGCCAGAGCTCCTACGAGCAGTACTTC | CASSQSSYEQYF | NA | 12 | TRBJ2-7 | TRBV4-2 | NA
TGTGCCAGCAGCAAACAGGGTAGTCGGAGCGCAGATACGCAGTATTTT | CASSKQGSRSADTQYF | NA | 16 | TRBJ2-3 | TRBV7-9 | NA
TGTGCCAGCAGTTACGACCGACTTGGGGATACGCAGTATTTT | CASSYDRLGDTQYF | NA | 14 | TRBJ2-3 | TRBV6-5 | NA
TGTGCCAGCAGCTCTTCCGGACTAGCTGGTATTTACGAGCAGTACTTC | CASSSSGLAGIYEQYF | NA | 16 | TRBJ2-7 | TRBV21-1 | NA
TGCAGCGTGATGGGGACAGATACTTATGGCTACACCTTC | CSVMGTDTYGYTF | NA | 13 | TRBJ1-2 | TRBV29-1 | TRBD1
TGTGCCAGCAGCTTCCAGGCGGGAGATACGCAGTATTTT | CASSFQAGDTQYF | NA | 13 | TRBJ2-3 | TRBV7-2 | NA
TGTGCCAGCAGTGAGACAGGGTGGGGCTACACCTTC | CASSETGWGYTF | NA | 12 | TRBJ1-2 | TRBV2 | TRBD1
TGTGCCAGTAGTCCACGGACTAGCGGGAGGAGGGGAGATACGCAGTATTTT | CASSPRTSGRRGDTQYF | NA | 17 | TRBJ2-3 | TRBV19 | TRBD2
TGTGCCTGGAACAGGGGGCTCGGTGAAAAACTGTTTTTT | CAWNRGLGEKLFF | NA | 13 | TRBJ1-4 | TRBV30 | TRBD1
TGTGCCAGCAGCTTTAGGAGCGAGGTTTACGGAAAACTGTTTTTT | CASSFRSEVYGKLFF | NA | 15 | TRBJ1-4 | TRBV5-5 | NA
TGCGCCAGCAGCCCGACGATCGCTAGAAACAATTCACCCCTCCACTTT | CASSPTIARNNSPLHF | NA | 16 | TRBJ1-6 | TRBV5-1 | NA
TGTGCCTGGAGGCAGGGCAACACAGATACGCAGTATTTT | CAWRQGNTDTQYF | NA | 13 | TRBJ2-3 | TRBV30 | NA
TGTGCCAGCAGCTTAGCATTCGGGTTGGGAGAGACCCAGTACTTC | CASSLAFGLGETQYF | NA | 15 | TRBJ2-5 | TRBV7-2 | NA
TGTGCCAGCAGTGGACTAGCGGGAGTAGGGGATACGCAGTATTTT | CASSGLAGVGDTQYF | NA | 15 | TRBJ2-3 | TRBV27 | TRBD2